The 3 T cell receptor beta chains listed next were all sequenced from one sample in a study of CD8 T cells in Susac syndrome. It was with random hexamers that 0.5 to 1 ug RNA was reverse transcribed. TCRdb processed the immunoSEQ multiplex PCR reads anew with MiXCR; each CDR3 protein has one entry. The table has some 200,000 distinct CDR3 sequences, roughly 96% seen once. The sample consisted of CD4+ T cells from PBMCs. The receptors shown here come from a human donor with multiple sclerosis.

J is TRBJ1-1 and V is TRBV10-3; D perhaps matches TRBD1 (5 bases). Per the germline V gene, CDR1 is ENHRY and CDR2 is SYGVKD. The V and J ends lost 11 bases and 1 base respectively, with 14 bases between them. CDR3 length: 13 residues. The CDR3 region is CAGSRDPNTEAFF. CDR3 nucleotides: TGTGCCGGCTCCAGGGATCCGAACACTGAAGCTTTCTTT.

V gene TRBV9 combines with J gene TRBJ2-3; D possibly uses TRBD1 or TRBD2 (5 bases each). The CDR3 sequence is 13 residues long. V gave up 4 bases and J gave up 4 bases, with 10 bases separating them. Germline CDR1 is SGDLS and CDR2 is YYNGEE. This chain's CDR3 is CASSSGTADTQYF. CDR3 nucleotide sequence: TGTGCCAGCAGCTCCGGGACCGCAGATACGCAGTATTTT. The complete variable domain, with remaining parts taken from reference TRBV9 and TRBJ2-3, reads DSGVTQTPKHLITATGQRVTLRCSPRSGDLSVYWYQQSLDQGLQFLIQYYNGEERAKGNILERFSAQQFPDLHSELNLSSLELGDSALYFCASSSGTADTQYFGPGTRLTVL.

This chain uses TRBV12-3 or TRBV12-4 with TRBJ1-5; D gene ambiguous. The CDR3 is 13 amino acids. With 4 bases removed from V and 5 bases from J, the gap between germline ends came to 9 bases. The CDR3 loop reads CASSYTGDQPQHF. Written as DNA, the CDR3 is TGTGCCAGCAGTTACACGGGAGATCAGCCCCAGCATTTT.